This note documents a single T cell receptor beta chain sequence. No antigen is known for it. The data originate from a study of beta chain features in type 1 diabetes. Study-level background: Healthy donors, compared against patients, showed similar age, gender and cell yields.

Per germline, CDR1 KGHSH and CDR2 LQKENI. V lost 3 bases to trimming and J lost 3 bases, with 5 bases between them. This CDR3 comprises 12 residues. Sequenced material consisted of expressed TCRB transcripts (all of the isolated RNA was reverse transcribed). Reads from naive, central memory and regulatory T cell samples averaged around 3.7 million. Libraries were prepared by immunoSEQ multiplex PCR; TCRdb keeps only in-frame clonotypes and omits some of them. This sample has hundreds of thousands of clones, with roughly 15% found just once. Study-wide findings and caveats: Whether TCRB rearrangement is influenced by HLA type went unresolved here. Insertion counts at VDJ junctions were lower in type 1 diabetes patients, who also showed more deletions there.

This rearrangement joins TRBV18 to TRBJ1-1; D unresolved. This clonotype originated in a woman in her late teens or twenties in good health. What was sequenced was naive CD4+ T cells from blood. As DNA, the CDR3 is TGTGCCAGCTCACCTCAGGACACTGAAGCTTTCTTT. Translated: CASSPQDTEAFF.